What follows are 30 T cell receptor beta chains derived from one specimen sequenced in a study of CD8 T cells in ankylosing spondylitis. One entry per CDR3 protein, called by TCRdb with MiXCR from the 5' RACE reads. The data show about 360,000 distinct CDR3 sequences, 20% seen once. Sequenced input: blood, either unsorted or a sorted T cell fraction (not recorded which). The receptors shown here come from a male donor with ankylosing spondylitis or in good health (not recorded which).

This rearrangement joins TRBV4-2 to TRBJ2-1, with D possibly matching TRBD2 (6 bases). CDR3 length: 14 amino acids. CDR1 is LGHNA, CDR2 YNFKEQ, per germline. V was cut by 0 bases and J by 6 bases, with 9 bases left in between. This chain's CDR3 is CASSQDGGINEQFF. The CDR3 nucleotides are TGTGCCAGCAGCCAAGATGGGGGGATCAATGAGCAGTTCTTC.

This clonotype was observed many times. J is TRBJ2-1 and V is TRBV6-6; D uncertain. The germline CDR1 and CDR2 sequences are MNHNY and SVGAGI (reference sequence). Trimming took off 2 bases at V and 7 bases at J, with 6 bases between the two ends. The CDR3 is 12 residues long. The CDR3 reads CASSYGGNEQFF. For the CDR3, the DNA is TGTGCCAGCAGTTACGGTGGGAATGAGCAGTTCTTC.

V and J are TRBV19 and TRBJ2-2; no clear D gene. The V end lost 4 bases, the J end lost 8 bases, and 8 bases lay between the germline ends. CDR3 length: 12 amino acids. The germline V gene has CDR1 LNHDA and CDR2 SQIVND (reference sequence). This CDR3 is CASSTGGGELFF. CDR3 sequence (DNA): TGTGCCAGTAGTACAGGTGGGGGGGAGCTGTTTTTT. Full variable domain (outside the CDR3, taken from reference TRBV19 and TRBJ2-2): DGGITQSPKYLFRKEGQNVTLSCEQNLNHDAMYWYRQDPGQGLRLIYYSQIVNDFQKGDIAEGYSVSREKKESFPLTVTSAQKNPTAFYLCASSTGGGELFFGEGSRLTVL.

J is TRBJ2-7 and V is TRBV5-5, with 11 nucleotides matching TRBD1. The CDR3 runs 16 residues. Trimming took 4 bases from V and 6 from J; bases not matched to a gene: 12. CDR1 and CDR2 from the germline V gene are SGHKS and YYEKEE (reference sequence). Here the CDR3 DNA reads TGTGCCAGCAGCAACCCACATGGGGACAGGGGGTCCGAGCAGTACTTC. It codes for CASSNPHGDRGSEQYF. Supplemented by reference TRBV5-5 and TRBJ2-7, the full variable domain reads DAGVTQSPTHLIKTRGQQVTLRCSPISGHKSVSWYQQVLGQGPQFIFQYYEKEERGRGNFPDRFSARQFPNYSSELNVNALLLGDSALYLCASSNPHGDRGSEQYFGPGTRLTVT.

This clonotype was counted a few times. The rearrangement joins TRBV4-2 to TRBJ2-7; 9 bases match TRBD2. The CDR3 length is 16 residues. The ends lost 0 bases at V and 0 bases at J; junction bases unmatched: 3. Germline CDR1 LGHNA, CDR2 YNFKEQ. CDR3 loop: CASSQEERGASYEQYF. The CDR3 bases are TGTGCCAGCAGCCAAGAGGAGCGGGGGGCCTCCTACGAGCAGTACTTC.

This clonotype has only a few counts. The chain uses TRBV20-1 and TRBJ2-7; 8 nucleotides agree with TRBD1. V lost 6 bases, J lost 6 bases, and 4 bases stayed unmatched. The CDR3 totals 11 residues. Germline-derived CDR1 and CDR2 are DFQATT and SNEGSKA (reference sequence). The CDR3 protein is CSARTGFEQYF. CDR3 coding DNA: TGCAGTGCCAGGACAGGGTTCGAGCAGTACTTC.

Remarks on this clonotype: A read error may account for a junction end that differs from germline. The rearrangement uses TRBV7-7 and TRBJ2-1; 12 bases align to TRBD1. Germline V gene lookup returns CDR1 SSHAT and CDR2 FNYEAQ (reference sequence). The CDR3 has 15 amino acids. The DNA of the CDR3 is TGTGCTAGCAGCCGGGGACAGGGGGCCTCCTATGAGCAGTTCTTC. This gives the protein CASSRGQGASYEQFF.

The V call is TRBV2, the J call TRBJ1-1; D is unresolved. There are 12 residues in the CDR3. The germline gives CDR1 SNHLY, CDR2 FYNNEI. Trimming pared 1 base from V and 6 bases from J, leaving 6 bases between. CDR3 bases: TGTGCCAGCAGTGAAGGGGGTCCTGAAGCTTTCTTT. It codes for CASSEGGPEAFF.

As concerns this clonotype: Mismatch with germline at one junction end may stem from a read error. The J gene is TRBJ1-2, the V gene TRBV29-1; D ambiguous. The germline CDR1 and CDR2 sequences are SQVTM and ANQGSEA. CDR3 length equals 13 residues. For the CDR3, the DNA is TGCGGCGTTGAAGATCTAACTAACTATGGCTACACCTTC. It encodes CGVEDLTNYGYTF.

A few counts support this clonotype. V usage is TRBV4-1 and J usage is TRBJ2-2; tentatively, D is TRBD2 (7 bases). Trimming took off 1 base at V and 6 bases at J, with 9 bases between the two ends. The CDR3 extends over 14 amino acids. In germline, CDR1 is MGHRA, CDR2 YSYEKL. The CDR3 sequence is CASSQVGGAGELFF. CDR3 DNA sequence: TGCGCCAGCAGCCAAGTAGGGGGGGCCGGGGAGCTGTTTTTT.

This clonotype came up a few times. J is TRBJ1-6 and V is TRBV27; D is unresolved. Germline CDR1 and CDR2: MNHEY and SMNVEV (reference sequence). The CDR3 extends over 13 amino acids. With 2 bases removed from V and 7 bases from J, the gap between germline ends came to 6 bases. The CDR3 bases are TGTGCCAGCAGTTTAGGGGTGAATTCACCCCTCCACTTT. The encoded protein is CASSLGVNSPLHF.

This chain links TRBV7-8 with TRBJ2-1; D is possibly TRBD2 (5 bases). V shed 1 base and J shed 6 bases, with 10 bases lying between them. The CDR3 is made up of 14 amino acids. Germline CDR1 reads SGHVS; CDR2 reads FQNEAQ. The CDR3 region has the DNA TGTGCCAGCAGCTTAGGAGGGAAAGGCAATGAGCAGTTCTTC. Its translation: CASSLGGKGNEQFF.

This chain connects TRBV30 to TRBJ2-1; weak D call: TRBD2 (6 bases). The CDR3 loop spans 13 amino acids. Germline CDR1 GTSNPN, CDR2 SVGIG (reference sequence). The V end was cut by 4 bases, the J end by 2 bases, with 9 bases between. The CDR3 bases are TGTGCCTGGACCCGACTAGCCTACAATGAGCAGTTCTTC. Translating it yields CAWTRLAYNEQFF. Complete variable domain (other parts from reference TRBV30 and TRBJ2-1): SQTIHQWPATLVQPVGSPLSLECTVEGTSNPNLYWYRQAAGRGLQLLFYSVGIGQISSEVPQNLSASRPQDRQFILSSKKLLLSDSGFYLCAWTRLAYNEQFFGPGTRLTVL.

V usage is TRBV5-5 and J usage is TRBJ2-3; D is undetermined. Germline V CDR1 and CDR2: SGHKS, YYEKEE (reference sequence). The V end was cut by 0 bases, the J end by 3 bases, with 8 bases between. This CDR3 has 14 residues. CDR3 sequence (DNA): TGTGCCAGCAGCTTGGAGGCCACGACAGATACGCAGTATTTT. This gives the protein CASSLEATTDTQYF. Combining the CDR3 with reference TRBV5-5 and TRBJ2-3 gives the whole variable domain DAGVTQSPTHLIKTRGQQVTLRCSPISGHKSVSWYQQVLGQGPQFIFQYYEKEERGRGNFPDRFSARQFPNYSSELNVNALLLGDSALYLCASSLEATTDTQYFGPGTRLTVL.

This chain uses TRBV12-3 or TRBV12-4 with TRBJ2-1, with a tentative D call TRBD2 (7 bases). CDR3 size: 13 residues. V was shortened by 10 bases and J by 0 bases, with 10 bases between the two germline ends. This chain's CDR3 is CAIGGLSYNEQFF. In DNA form, the CDR3 reads TGTGCCATCGGGGGGCTCTCCTACAATGAGCAGTTCTTC.

This clonotype was observed once. The V call is TRBV6-5, the J call TRBJ2-2; tentative D call: TRBD1 (5 bases). Germline assignment: CDR1 MNHEY and CDR2 SVGAGI. The CDR3 contains 16 residues. Trimming took 3 bases from V and 7 from J, leaving 18 bases between them. The CDR3, as DNA: TGTGCCAGCAGTTATTCGCCAGGGTACACAAACGGGGAGCTGTTTTTT. Translated, it gives CASSYSPGYTNGELFF.

This clonotype has a handful of counts. The chain employs TRBV7-6 and TRBJ2-7; the D gene is possibly TRBD2 (5 bases). The length of the CDR3 is 14 residues. Trimming took off 1 base at V and 2 bases at J, with 9 bases between the two ends. Germline loops: CDR1 SGHVS, CDR2 FNYEAQ. The CDR3 DNA is TGTGCCAGCAGCTTAGGGGAGCGCACCTACGAGCAGTACTTC. Translated: CASSLGERTYEQYF.

This chain connects TRBV4-1 to TRBJ2-1, with 7 bases that match TRBD2. After removal of 4 bases from V and 3 bases from J, the junction contained 9 bases not matched to a gene. The CDR3 contains 16 residues. Germline CDR1 and CDR2: MGHRA and YSYEKL. The CDR3 reads CASSPSTSAIYNEQFF. The CDR3, as DNA: TGCGCCAGCAGCCCTTCCACTAGCGCAATCTACAATGAGCAGTTCTTC.

The DNA for the CDR3 is TGTGCCAGCAGTCTCAGCGGGGACGGCTACGAGCAGTACTTC. It encodes CASSLSGDGYEQYF. V and J are TRBV27 and TRBJ2-7; 7 bases match TRBD2. This CDR3 has 14 amino acids. CDR1 and CDR2 (germline): MNHEY, SMNVEV (reference sequence). The J segment lost 3 bases and the V segment lost 5 bases, leaving 7 bases of the junction unmatched.

The chain uses TRBV18 and TRBJ1-4; no reliable D call. V lost 3 bases and J 8 bases, leaving 10 bases between the germline ends. CDR1 KGHSH and CDR2 LQKENI come from the germline V gene. This CDR3 has 13 residues. The CDR3 nucleotides are TGTGCCAGCTCACCCTCTGCCGAGGAAAAACTGTTTTTT. It encodes CASSPSAEEKLFF.

In this sample, this clonotype turned up a few times. The rearrangement joins TRBV7-9 to TRBJ2-5, with TRBD2 identical over 8 bases. Trimming at V came to 7 bases and at J to 5 bases, leaving 6 bases not matched to a gene. Germline V gene lookup returns CDR1 SEHNR and CDR2 FQNEAQ (reference sequence). The CDR3 contains 13 residues. CDR3 in amino acids: CASTSGGPETQYF. The CDR3 bases are TGTGCCAGCACTTCGGGGGGGCCGGAGACCCAGTACTTC.

The chain uses TRBV10-3 and TRBJ2-7; weak D call: TRBD1 (6 bases). The V end was cut by 6 bases, the J end by 0 bases, with 15 bases between. Germline V gene sequence: CDR1 ENHRY, CDR2 SYGVKD. This CDR3 contains 15 residues. The CDR3 DNA reads TGTGCCATCAGGGCCGACAGGCCCCTCTCCTACGAGCAGTACTTC. This encodes CAIRADRPLSYEQYF.

This chain connects TRBV13 to TRBJ2-2; no reliable D call. The CDR3 has 17 residues. V was cut by 4 bases and J by 0 bases, with 15 bases left in between. CDR1 is PRHDT, CDR2 FYEKMQ, per germline (reference sequence). DNA for the CDR3: TGTGCCAGCAGCTCCCTCAAGGGCTTCGCGAACACCGGGGAGCTGTTTTTT. Translation gives CASSSLKGFANTGELFF.

This clonotype was counted only a few times. The chain has TRBV21-1 and TRBJ2-5; whether TRBD1, the table's D call, matches the DNA was not checked. TRBV21-1 is marked as a pseudogene. This CDR3 is 19 amino acids long. The CDR3 region is CASSKTCPPLLGSGETQYF. DNA of the CDR3: TGTGCCAGCAGCAAAACGTGCCCCCCTTTACTAGGGTCCGGGGAGACCCAGTACTTC.

This clonotype was observed a few times. The chain couples TRBV27 to TRBJ1-2; 11 nucleotides match TRBD1. Germline-derived CDR1 and CDR2 are MNHEY and SMNVEV (reference sequence). The CDR3 covers 14 residues. V shed 6 bases and J 6 bases; nucleotides not matched to a gene: 6. The CDR3 loop reads CASRDRGLVDGYTF. The CDR3 DNA sequence: TGTGCCAGCAGGGACAGGGGGCTGGTCGATGGCTACACCTTC.

The chain couples TRBV7-6 to TRBJ1-1; D gene unclear. The CDR3 runs 13 residues. Germline V gene data show CDR1 as SGHVS and CDR2 as FNYEAQ. The V gene lost 4 bases and the J gene lost 0 bases, with 6 bases spanning the gap. The CDR3 protein is CASSSQVNTEAFF. CDR3 DNA: TGTGCCAGCAGCTCCCAGGTGAACACTGAAGCTTTCTTT. Variable domain in full (rest from reference TRBV7-6 and TRBJ1-1): GAGVSQSPRYKVTKRGQDVALRCDPISGHVSLYWYRQALGQGPEFLTYFNYEAQQDKSGLPNDRFSAERPEGSISTLTIQRTEQRDSAMYRCASSSQVNTEAFFGQGTRLTVV.

J is TRBJ2-5 and V is TRBV7-2; D could derive from TRBD1 or TRBD2 (6 bases each). Germline V gives CDR1 SGHTA, CDR2 FQGNSA. The germline V and J ends were trimmed by 8 bases and 5 bases, with 18 bases remaining between them. The CDR3 length is 14 residues. CDR3 bases: TGTGCCAGCGGTTACGGGGGCCGCCGGGAGACCCAGTACTTC. Translated, it gives CASGYGGRRETQYF.

This clonotype was observed a few times. V and J are TRBV9 and TRBJ2-3; 10 nucleotides match TRBD2. Germline-derived CDR1 and CDR2 are SGDLS and YYNGEE. This CDR3 contains 16 residues. V lost 1 base, J lost 1 base, and 3 bases stayed unmatched. DNA for the CDR3: TGTGCCAGCAGCGTAAGCGGGGGGGCGGGCACAGATACGCAGTATTTT. Its translation is CASSVSGGAGTDTQYF.

The rearrangement uses TRBV27 and TRBJ2-1, with 8 bases matching TRBD1. This CDR3 has 14 amino acids. Trimming removed 5 bases from V and 9 bases from J; junction bases left unmatched: 9. Germline V gene lookup returns CDR1 MNHEY and CDR2 SMNVEV (reference sequence). The CDR3 spells CASSMSLQGGEQFF. The CDR3 nucleotides are TGTGCCAGCAGTATGTCGTTACAGGGGGGTGAGCAGTTCTTC.

Only a few counts were recorded for this clonotype. The V call is TRBV12-3 or TRBV12-4, the J call TRBJ2-3; perhaps TRBD1 as D (6 bases). V shed 1 base and J shed 1 base, with 9 bases lying between them. The CDR3 consists of 15 residues. This CDR3 is CASSLGAGGTDTQYF. CDR3 DNA: TGTGCCAGCAGTTTAGGAGCAGGGGGCACAGATACGCAGTATTTT.